This is a list of T cell receptor beta chains from one sample in a study of cytomegalovirus exposure and HLA in healthy donors. Produced via immunoSEQ multiplex PCR; TCRdb's table is partial and in-frame only. The table shows 90,000 to 150,000 clones, with roughly 88% occurring only once. Sequencing was performed on PBMCs. The receptors were gathered from a woman in her late teens or twenties in good health and CMV-seropositive. CDR3s include the opening cysteine and the closing phenylalanine or tryptophan.

j_gene | v_gene | CDR3aa
TRBJ1-3 | TRBV5-1 | CASSLSQTSGGNTIYF
TRBJ1-2 | TRBV5-1 | CASSLELRTGRTNYGYTF
TRBJ1-3 | TRBV6-1 | CASTTDRGNTIYF
TRBJ2-7 | TRBV19 | CASSIGSSVYYEQYF
TRBJ1-4 | TRBV5-6 | CASSFTGGVGEKLFF
TRBJ1-1 | TRBV4-1 | CASSQKQGLTEAFF
TRBJ2-3 | TRBV28 | CASRGLAGGGDTQYF
TRBJ2-2 | TRBV27 | CASSFLAGGTNTGELFF
TRBJ1-3 | TRBV6-6 | CASSSRTGRGNTIYF
TRBJ1-2 | TRBV7-3 | CASSLGRGGYTF
TRBJ2-3 | TRBV30 | CAWSVRSAYTDTQYF
TRBJ2-2 | TRBV11-3 | CASSLDRIANTGELFF
TRBJ1-5 | TRBV13 | CASSLGRDQPQHF
TRBJ2-2 | TRBV4-2 | CASSQDPGQGGELFF
TRBJ2-1 | TRBV6-1 | CASSEASWTAYSYNEQFF
TRBJ1-2 | TRBV18 | CASSSDYRGQYYGYTF
TRBJ2-7 | TRBV7-2 | CASSLVGTGGGGQYF
TRBJ2-7 | TRBV5-1 | CASSLTVYSYEQYF
TRBJ1-1 | TRBV4-3 | CASSQDLGVTEAFF
TRBJ2-5 | TRBV18 | CASSPGLQETQYF
TRBJ1-2 | TRBV6-6 | CASRGKTGIHGYTF
TRBJ2-1 | TRBV2 | CASSEGGNEQFF
TRBJ2-1 | TRBV2 | CASSIQGNEQFF
TRBJ2-3 | TRBV5-6 | CASSAGGSGSTDTQYF
TRBJ1-1 | TRBV5-4 | CASSLGALTEAFF
TRBJ2-3 | TRBV5-5 | CASSLLAGVDIYTQYF
TRBJ1-1 | TRBV18 | CASSPKVLSGTGYEAFF
TRBJ1-2 | TRBV7-8 | CASSLQVAYYGYTF
TRBJ2-7 | TRBV4-1 | CASSQVLQGFYEQYF
TRBJ2-5 | TRBV4-3 | CASWAMQETQYF
TRBJ1-1 | TRBV20-1 | CSQVWNTEAFF
TRBJ1-1 | TRBV11-2 | CASSSNSVGHNTEAFF
TRBJ2-1 | TRBV25-1 | CASSEERSGRGANEQFF
TRBJ2-3 | TRBV15 | CATSRDRKRGLTSTDTQYF
TRBJ2-3 | TRBV5-1 | CASSLDVAGEGDTQYF
TRBJ2-1 | TRBV27 | CVVPGQGGNEQFF
TRBJ2-2 | TRBV2 | CASVAGGRTGELFF
TRBJ2-2 | TRBV2 | CASTYSGTGELFF
TRBJ2-6 | TRBV9 | CASSGTPRGGGGANVLTF
TRBJ1-4 | TRBV9 | CASSVEGAETNEKLFF